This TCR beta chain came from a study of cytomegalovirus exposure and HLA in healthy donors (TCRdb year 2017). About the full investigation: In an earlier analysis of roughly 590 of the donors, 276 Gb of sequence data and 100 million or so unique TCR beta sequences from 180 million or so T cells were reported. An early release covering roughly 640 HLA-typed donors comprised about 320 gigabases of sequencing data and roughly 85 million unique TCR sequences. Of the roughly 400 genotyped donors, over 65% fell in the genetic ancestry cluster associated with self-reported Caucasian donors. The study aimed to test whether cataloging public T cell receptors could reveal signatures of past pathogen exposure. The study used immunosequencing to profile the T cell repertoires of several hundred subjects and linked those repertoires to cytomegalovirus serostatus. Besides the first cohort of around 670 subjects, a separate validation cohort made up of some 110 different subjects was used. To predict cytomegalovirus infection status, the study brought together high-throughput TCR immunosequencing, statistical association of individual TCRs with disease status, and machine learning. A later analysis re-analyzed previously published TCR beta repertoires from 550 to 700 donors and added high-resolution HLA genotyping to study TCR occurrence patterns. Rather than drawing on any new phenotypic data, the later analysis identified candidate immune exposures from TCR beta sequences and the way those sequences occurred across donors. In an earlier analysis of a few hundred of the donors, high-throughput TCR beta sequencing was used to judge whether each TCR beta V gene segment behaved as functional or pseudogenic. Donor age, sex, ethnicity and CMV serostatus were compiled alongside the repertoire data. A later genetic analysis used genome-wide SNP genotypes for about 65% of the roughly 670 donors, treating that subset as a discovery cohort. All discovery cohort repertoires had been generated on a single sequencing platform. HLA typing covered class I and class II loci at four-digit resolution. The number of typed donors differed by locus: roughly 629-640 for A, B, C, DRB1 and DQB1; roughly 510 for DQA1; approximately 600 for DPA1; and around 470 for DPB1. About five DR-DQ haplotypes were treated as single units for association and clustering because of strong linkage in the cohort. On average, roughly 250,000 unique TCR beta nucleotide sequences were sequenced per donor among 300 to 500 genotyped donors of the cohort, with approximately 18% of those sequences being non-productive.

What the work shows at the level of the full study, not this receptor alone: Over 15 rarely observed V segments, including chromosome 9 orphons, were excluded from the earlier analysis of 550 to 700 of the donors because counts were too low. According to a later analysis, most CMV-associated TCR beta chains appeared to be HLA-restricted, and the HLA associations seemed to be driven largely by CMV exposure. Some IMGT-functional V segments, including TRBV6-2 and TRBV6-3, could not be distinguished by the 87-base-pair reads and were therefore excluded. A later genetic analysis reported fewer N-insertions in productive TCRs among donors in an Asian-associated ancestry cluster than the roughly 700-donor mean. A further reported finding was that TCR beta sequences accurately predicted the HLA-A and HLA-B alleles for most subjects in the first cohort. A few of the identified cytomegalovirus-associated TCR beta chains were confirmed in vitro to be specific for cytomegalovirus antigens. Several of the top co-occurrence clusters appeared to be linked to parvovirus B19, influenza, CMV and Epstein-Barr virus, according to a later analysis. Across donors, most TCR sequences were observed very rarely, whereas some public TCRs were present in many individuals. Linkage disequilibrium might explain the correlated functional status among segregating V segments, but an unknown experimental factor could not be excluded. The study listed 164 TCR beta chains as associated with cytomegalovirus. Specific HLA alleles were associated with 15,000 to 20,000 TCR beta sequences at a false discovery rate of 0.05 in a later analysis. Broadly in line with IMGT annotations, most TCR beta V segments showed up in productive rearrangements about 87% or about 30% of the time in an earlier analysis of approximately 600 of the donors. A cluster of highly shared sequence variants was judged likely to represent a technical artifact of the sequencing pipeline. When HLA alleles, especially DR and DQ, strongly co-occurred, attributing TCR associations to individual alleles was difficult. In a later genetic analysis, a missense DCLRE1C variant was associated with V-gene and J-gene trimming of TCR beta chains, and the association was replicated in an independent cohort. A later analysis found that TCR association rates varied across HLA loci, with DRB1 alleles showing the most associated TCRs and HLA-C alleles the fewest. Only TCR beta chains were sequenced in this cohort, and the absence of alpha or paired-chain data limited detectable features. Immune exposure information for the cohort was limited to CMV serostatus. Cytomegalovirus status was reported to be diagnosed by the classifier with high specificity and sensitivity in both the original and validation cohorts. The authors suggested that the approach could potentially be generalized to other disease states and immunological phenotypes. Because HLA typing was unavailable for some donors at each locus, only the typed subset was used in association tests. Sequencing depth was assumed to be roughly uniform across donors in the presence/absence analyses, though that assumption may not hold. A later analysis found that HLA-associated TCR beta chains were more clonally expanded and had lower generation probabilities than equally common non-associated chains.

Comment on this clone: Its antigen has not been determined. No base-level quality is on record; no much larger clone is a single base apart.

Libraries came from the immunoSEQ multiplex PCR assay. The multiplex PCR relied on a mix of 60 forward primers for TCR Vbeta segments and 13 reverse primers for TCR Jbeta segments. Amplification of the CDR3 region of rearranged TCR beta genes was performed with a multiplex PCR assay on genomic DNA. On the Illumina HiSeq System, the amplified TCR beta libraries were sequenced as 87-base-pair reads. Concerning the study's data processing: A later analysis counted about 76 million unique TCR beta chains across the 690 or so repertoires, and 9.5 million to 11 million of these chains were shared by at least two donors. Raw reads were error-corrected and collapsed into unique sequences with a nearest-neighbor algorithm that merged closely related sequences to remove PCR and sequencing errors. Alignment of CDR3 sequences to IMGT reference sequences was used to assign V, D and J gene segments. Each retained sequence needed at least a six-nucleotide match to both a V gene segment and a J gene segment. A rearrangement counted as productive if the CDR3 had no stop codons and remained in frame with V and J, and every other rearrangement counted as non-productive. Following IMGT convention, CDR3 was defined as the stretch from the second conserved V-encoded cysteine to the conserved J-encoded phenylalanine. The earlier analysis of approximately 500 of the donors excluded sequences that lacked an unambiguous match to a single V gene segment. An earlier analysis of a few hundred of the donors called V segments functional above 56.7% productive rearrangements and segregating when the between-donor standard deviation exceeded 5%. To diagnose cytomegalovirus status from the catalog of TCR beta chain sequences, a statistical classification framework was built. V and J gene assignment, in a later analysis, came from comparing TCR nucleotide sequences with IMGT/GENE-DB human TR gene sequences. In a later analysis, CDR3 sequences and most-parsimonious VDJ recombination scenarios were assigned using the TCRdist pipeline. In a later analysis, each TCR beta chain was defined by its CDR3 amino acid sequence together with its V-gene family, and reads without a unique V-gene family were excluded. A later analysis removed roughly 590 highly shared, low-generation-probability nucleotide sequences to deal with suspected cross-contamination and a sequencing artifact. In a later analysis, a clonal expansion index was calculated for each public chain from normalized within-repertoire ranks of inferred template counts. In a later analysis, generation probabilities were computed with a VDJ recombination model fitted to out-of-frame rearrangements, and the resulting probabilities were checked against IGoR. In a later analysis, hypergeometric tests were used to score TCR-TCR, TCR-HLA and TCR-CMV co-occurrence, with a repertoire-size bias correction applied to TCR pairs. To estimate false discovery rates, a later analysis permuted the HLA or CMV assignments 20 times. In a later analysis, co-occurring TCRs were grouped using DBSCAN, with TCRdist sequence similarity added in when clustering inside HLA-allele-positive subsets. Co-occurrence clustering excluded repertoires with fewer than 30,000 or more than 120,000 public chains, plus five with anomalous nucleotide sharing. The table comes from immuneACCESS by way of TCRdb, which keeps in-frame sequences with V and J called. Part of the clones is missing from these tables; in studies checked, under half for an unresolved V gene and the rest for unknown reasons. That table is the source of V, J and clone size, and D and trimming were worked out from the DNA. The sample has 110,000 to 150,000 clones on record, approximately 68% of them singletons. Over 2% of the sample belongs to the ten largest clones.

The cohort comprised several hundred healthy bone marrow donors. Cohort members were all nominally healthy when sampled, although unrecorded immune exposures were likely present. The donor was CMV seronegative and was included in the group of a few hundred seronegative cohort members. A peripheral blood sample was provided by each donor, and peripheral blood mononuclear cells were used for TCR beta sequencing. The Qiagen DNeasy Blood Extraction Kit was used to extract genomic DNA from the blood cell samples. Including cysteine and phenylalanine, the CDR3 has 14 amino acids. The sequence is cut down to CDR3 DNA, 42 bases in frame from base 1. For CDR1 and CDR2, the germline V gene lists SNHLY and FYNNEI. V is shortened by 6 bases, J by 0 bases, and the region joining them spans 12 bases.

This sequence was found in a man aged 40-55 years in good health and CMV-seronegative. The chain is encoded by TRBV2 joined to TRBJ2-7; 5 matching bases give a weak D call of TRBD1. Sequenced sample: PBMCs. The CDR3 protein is CASRKGIGSYEQYF. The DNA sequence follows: TGTGCCAGCAGGAAGGGGATAGGCTCCTACGAGCAGTACTTC. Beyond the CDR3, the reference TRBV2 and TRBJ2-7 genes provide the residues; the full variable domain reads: EPEVTQTPSHQVTQMGQEVILRCVPISNHLYFYWYRQILGQKVEFLVSFYNNEISEKSEIFDDQFSVERPDGSNFTLKIRSTKLEDSAMYFCASRKGIGSYEQYFGPGTRLTVT.